This T cell receptor (beta chain) was retrieved from a study of T cell clonotyping in hematopoietic cell transplantation. Notes on the study in general: After transplant, recipient diversity fell while pathologically expanded clonotypes grew through day 180.

As to this clone: What it recognizes is unknown.

Assay: immunoSEQ multiplex PCR; the TCRdb copy retains only in-frame clones and omits some. This repertoire shows approximately 30,000 clones, under 97% found once; its top ten account for 1.4% to 1.5%. Sequencing used peripheral blood mononuclear cells. This TCR was recovered from a man aged 45-65 years in good health. Some clones in this sample may be carry-over from other donors' samples.

The CDR3 bases are TGCGCCAGCAGCTCGGGGTTCTACACTGAAGCTTTCTTT. Protein sequence: CASSSGFYTEAFF. The rearrangement uses TRBV5-1 and TRBJ1-1; D not resolved. The V gene lost 3 bases and the J gene lost 3 bases, with 9 bases spanning the gap. The germline V gene has CDR1 SGHRS and CDR2 YFSETQ. This CDR3 contains 13 residues.